Listed here are 9 T cell receptor beta chains from one sample, sequenced in a study of metastatic and nonmetastatic thyroid tumors. Through MiXCR, TCRdb re-clonotyped the PCR reads. Here the sample spans more than 20,000 clones, about a quarter being singletons. Every patient underwent thyroid surgery untreated. Sequenced input: tumor tissue. All receptors derive from a female donor with papillary thyroid cancer or a benign thyroid nodule (not recorded which). Some clones in this sample may be carry-over from other donors' samples.

V is TRBV24-1 and J is TRBJ2-5; TRBD2 is a possible D gene (7 bases). This CDR3 spans 14 amino acids. Germline V gene data show CDR1 as KGHDR and CDR2 as SFDVKD. CDR3 sequence (DNA): TGTGCACCAGGGGAACTGGGGGGGGGGGAGACCCAGTACTTC. Its protein product is CAPGELGGGETQYF.

Concerning this clone itself: This may come from a read error, since a much larger clone is one base off. The sample carries other DNA sequences with the same CDR3. V and J are TRBV29-1 and TRBJ2-1; TRBD2 matches at 14 bases. The CDR3 spans 14 residues. Germline CDR1 is SQVTM and CDR2 is ANQGSEA. The V and J ends lost 7 bases and 8 bases, in that order; junction bases with no gene match: 7. CDR3 amino acids: CSARLAGGADEQFF. CDR3 DNA sequence: TGCAGCGCACGACTAGCGGGGGGGGCTGATGAGCAGTTCTTC.

Remarks on this clone: Mismatch with germline at one junction end may stem from a read error. The V call is TRBV6-1, the J call TRBJ2-6; D perhaps matches TRBD1 (6 bases). This CDR3 contains 13 residues. Germline V gene lookup returns CDR1 MNHNS and CDR2 SASEGT. The CDR3 loop reads CASMGAGANVLTF. The DNA of the CDR3 is TGTGCCAGCATGGGGGCTGGGGCCAACGTCCTTACTTTC.

The chain joins TRBV5-5 to TRBJ1-5; D remains ambiguous. Germline lookup yields CDR1 SGHKS and CDR2 YYEKEE (reference sequence). CDR3 length: 14 residues. Deletions cut 1 base from V and 8 bases from J, with 13 bases between. CDR3 loop: CASSLSSRNKPQHF. Here the CDR3 DNA reads TGTGCCAGCAGCTTGAGCAGTAGAAATAAGCCCCAGCATTTT. The whole variable domain, filled in from reference TRBV5-5 and TRBJ1-5, reads DAGVTQSPTHLIKTRGQQVTLRCSPISGHKSVSWYQQVLGQGPQFIFQYYEKEERGRGNFPDRFSARQFPNYSSELNVNALLLGDSALYLCASSLSSRNKPQHFGDGTRLSIL.

The sample holds many counts of this clone. V is TRBV5-4 and J is TRBJ1-2; D unclear. V was shortened by 2 bases and J by 7 bases, with 9 bases between the two germline ends. CDR3 length: 12 residues. The germline gives CDR1 SGHNT, CDR2 YYREEE (reference sequence). CDR3 in amino acids: CASSFPRSGYTF. DNA for the CDR3: TGTGCCAGCAGCTTTCCCCGGTCTGGCTACACCTTC.

This clone was observed at least ten times. This sequence may be a read error, since a much larger clone differs from it by one base. As the CDR3 is not closed by the conserved phenylalanine or tryptophan, this likely results from a read error. The chain combines TRBV6-2 or TRBV6-3 with TRBJ1-1; D not certain. In germline, CDR1 is MNHEY, CDR2 SVGEGT. Trimming shortened V by 2 bases and J by 0 bases, and 10 bases separated the two germline ends. CDR3 length: 15 residues. CDR3 nucleotides: TGTGCCAGCAGTTACAAAGAGGGTGTGAACACTGAAGCTTTCCTT. It encodes CASSYKEGVNTEAFL.

Concerning this clone itself: A much larger clone lies one base from this, so it may be a read error. Other nucleotide sequences from this sample produce the same CDR3. This chain connects TRBV5-1 to TRBJ2-5; 8 bases line up with TRBD2. Germline CDR1 reads SGHRS; CDR2 reads YFSETQ. The CDR3 spans 15 residues. CDR3: CVSSYSSGYQETQYF. CDR3 coding DNA: TGTGTCAGCAGCTACTCTAGCGGGTACCAAGAGACCCAGTACTTC.

By sample share, this clone is medium-sized. In nucleotides, the CDR3 is TGTGCCAGCAGCCAATGGACTAGCGGGAGCTACGAGCAGTACTTC. Amino acids: CASSQWTSGSYEQYF. The chain is built from TRBV3-1 and TRBJ2-7; 13 nucleotides agree with TRBD2. Germline trimming cut 2 bases from V and 3 bases from J; bases unmatched to any gene: 1. The CDR3 runs 15 residues. CDR1 is LGHDT and CDR2 is YNNKEL in the germline V gene (reference sequence).

V and J are TRBV4-1 and TRBJ2-7, with TRBD1 matching over 8 bases. The CDR3 length is 14 residues. With V trimmed by 4 bases and J by 5 bases, 7 bases remained unmatched. The V gene's germline CDR1 is MGHRA and CDR2 YSYEKL. The DNA for the CDR3 is TGCGCCAGCAGCCTCGCCGGGACAGGAGACGAGCAGTACTTC. Its translation is CASSLAGTGDEQYF.